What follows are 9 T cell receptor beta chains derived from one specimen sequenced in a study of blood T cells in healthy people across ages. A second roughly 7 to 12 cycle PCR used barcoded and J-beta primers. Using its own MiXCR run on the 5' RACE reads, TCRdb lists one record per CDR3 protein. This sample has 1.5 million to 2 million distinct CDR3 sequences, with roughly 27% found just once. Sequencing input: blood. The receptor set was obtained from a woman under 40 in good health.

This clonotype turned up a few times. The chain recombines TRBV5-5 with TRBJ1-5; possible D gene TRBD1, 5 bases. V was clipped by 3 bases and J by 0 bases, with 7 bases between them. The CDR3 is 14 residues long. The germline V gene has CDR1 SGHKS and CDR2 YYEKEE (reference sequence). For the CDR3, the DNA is TGTGCCAGCAGCTATGGACATAGCAATCAGCCCCAGCATTTT. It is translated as CASSYGHSNQPQHF.

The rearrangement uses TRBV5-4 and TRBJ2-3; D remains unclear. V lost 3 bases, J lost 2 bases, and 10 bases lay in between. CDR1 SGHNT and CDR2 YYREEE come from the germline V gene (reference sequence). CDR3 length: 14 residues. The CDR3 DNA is TGTGCCAGCAGCTCTTCGGTACCCACAGATACGCAGTATTTT. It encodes CASSSSVPTDTQYF.

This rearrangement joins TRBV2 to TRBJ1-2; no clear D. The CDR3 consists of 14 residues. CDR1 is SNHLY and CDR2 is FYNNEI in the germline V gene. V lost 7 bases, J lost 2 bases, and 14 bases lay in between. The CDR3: CASKERAENYGYTF. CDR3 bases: TGTGCCAGCAAAGAAAGGGCAGAAAACTATGGCTACACCTTC.

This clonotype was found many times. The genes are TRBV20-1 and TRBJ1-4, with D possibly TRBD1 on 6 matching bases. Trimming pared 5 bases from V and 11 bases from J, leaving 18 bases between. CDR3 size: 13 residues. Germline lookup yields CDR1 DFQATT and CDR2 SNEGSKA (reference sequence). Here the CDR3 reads CSAFNYREAKLFF. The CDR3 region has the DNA TGCAGTGCTTTCAATTACAGGGAGGCTAAACTGTTTTTT.

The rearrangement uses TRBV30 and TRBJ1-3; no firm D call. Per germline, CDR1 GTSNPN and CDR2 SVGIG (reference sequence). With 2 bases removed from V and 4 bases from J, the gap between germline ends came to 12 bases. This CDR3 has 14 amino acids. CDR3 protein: CAWSLSKVGNTIYF. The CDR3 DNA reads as TGTGCCTGGAGTTTGAGCAAAGTCGGAAACACCATATATTTT.

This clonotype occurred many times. DNA of the CDR3: TGTGCCAGCAGTCTCGGACAACGCCAAGAGACCCAGTACTTC. Its protein product is CASSLGQRQETQYF. The V and J genes are TRBV12-3 or TRBV12-4 and TRBJ2-5; TRBD1 is a possible D gene (5 bases). V was clipped by 5 bases and J by 1 base, with 11 bases between them. The CDR3 has 14 amino acids.

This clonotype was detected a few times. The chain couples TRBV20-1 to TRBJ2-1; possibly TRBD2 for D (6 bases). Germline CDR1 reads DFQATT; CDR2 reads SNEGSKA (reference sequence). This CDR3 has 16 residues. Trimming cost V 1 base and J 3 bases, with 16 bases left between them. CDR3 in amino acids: CSARGGPAGDYNEQFF. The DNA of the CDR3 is TGCAGTGCTAGAGGCGGCCCAGCGGGTGACTACAATGAGCAGTTCTTC.

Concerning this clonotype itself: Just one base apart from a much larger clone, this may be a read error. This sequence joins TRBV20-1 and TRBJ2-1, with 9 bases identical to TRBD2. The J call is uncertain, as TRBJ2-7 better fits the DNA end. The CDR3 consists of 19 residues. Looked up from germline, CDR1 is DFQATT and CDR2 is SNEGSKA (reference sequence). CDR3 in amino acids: CSARGGTGTSWSSYNEQYF. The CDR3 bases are TGCAGTGCTAGAGGGGGTACCGGGACTAGCTGGAGTTCCTACAATGAGCAGTACTTC.

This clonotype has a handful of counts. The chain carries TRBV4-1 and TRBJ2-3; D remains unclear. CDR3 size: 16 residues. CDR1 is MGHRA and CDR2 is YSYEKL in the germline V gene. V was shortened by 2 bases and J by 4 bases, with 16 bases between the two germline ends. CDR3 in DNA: TGCGCCAGCAGCCAATCCCCCAGCCCCCCGGCAGATACGCAGTATTTT. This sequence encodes CASSQSPSPPADTQYF.